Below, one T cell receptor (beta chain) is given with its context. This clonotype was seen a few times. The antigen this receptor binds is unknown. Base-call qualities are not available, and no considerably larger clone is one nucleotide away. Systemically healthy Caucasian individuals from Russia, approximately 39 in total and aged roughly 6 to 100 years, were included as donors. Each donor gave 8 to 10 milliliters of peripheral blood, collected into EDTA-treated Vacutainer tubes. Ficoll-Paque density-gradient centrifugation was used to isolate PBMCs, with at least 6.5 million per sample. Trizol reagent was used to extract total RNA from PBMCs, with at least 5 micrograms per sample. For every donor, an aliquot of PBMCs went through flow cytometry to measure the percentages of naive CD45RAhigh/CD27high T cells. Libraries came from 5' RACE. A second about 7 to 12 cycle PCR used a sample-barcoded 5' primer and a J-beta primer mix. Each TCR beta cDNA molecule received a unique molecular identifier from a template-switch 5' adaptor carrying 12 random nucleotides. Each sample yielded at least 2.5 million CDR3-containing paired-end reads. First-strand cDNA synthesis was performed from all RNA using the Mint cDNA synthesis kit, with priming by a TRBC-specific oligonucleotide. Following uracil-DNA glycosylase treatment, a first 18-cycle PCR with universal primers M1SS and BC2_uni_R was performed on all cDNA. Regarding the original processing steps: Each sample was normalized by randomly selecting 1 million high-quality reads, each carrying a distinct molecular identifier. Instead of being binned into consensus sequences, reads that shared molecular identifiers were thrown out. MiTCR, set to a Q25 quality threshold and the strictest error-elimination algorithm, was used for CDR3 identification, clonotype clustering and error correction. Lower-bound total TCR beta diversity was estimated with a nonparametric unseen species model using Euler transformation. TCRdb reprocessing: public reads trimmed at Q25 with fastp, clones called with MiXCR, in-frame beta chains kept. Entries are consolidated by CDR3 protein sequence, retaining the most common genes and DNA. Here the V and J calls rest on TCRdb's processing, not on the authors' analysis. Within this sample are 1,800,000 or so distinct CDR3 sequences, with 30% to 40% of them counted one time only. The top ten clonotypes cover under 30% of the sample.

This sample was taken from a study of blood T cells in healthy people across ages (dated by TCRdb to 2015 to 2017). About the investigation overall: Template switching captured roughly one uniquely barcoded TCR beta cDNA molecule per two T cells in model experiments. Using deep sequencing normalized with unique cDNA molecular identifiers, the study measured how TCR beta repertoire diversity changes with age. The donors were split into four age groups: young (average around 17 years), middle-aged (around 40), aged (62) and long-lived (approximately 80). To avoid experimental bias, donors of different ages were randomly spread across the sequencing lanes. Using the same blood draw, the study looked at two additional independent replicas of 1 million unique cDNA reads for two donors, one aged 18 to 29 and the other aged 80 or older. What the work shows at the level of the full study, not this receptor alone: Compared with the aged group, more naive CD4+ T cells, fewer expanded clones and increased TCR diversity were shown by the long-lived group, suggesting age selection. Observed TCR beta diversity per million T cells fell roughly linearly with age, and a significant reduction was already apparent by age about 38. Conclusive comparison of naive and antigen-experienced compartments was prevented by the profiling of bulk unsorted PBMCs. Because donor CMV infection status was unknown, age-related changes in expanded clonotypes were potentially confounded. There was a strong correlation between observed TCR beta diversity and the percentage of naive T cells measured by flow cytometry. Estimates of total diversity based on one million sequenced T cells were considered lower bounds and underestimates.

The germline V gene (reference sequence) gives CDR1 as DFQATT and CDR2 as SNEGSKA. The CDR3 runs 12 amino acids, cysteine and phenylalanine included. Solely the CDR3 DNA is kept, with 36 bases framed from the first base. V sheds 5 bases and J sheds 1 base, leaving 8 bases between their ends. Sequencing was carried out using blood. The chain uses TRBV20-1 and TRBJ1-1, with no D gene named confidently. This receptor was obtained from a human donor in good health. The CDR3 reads CSAASGNTEAFF. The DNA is TGCAGTGCTGCTTCGGGGAACACTGAAGCTTTCTTT.